The entry that follows covers one T cell receptor (beta chain) sequence. Its cognate antigen is unknown. The PCR had 60 Vbeta and 13 Jbeta primers. Profiling relied on immunoSEQ multiplex PCR, and the TCRdb table lists in-frame clones only, not all of them. There are about 49,000 clones in the sample, with roughly 12% held by the top ten. The V and J ends lost 4 bases and 8 bases respectively, with 12 bases between them. CDR3 length: 13 amino acids. Germline CDR1 SGHRS, CDR2 YFSETQ. The data belong to a study of cytomegalovirus exposure and HLA in healthy donors. General observations from the study: Later work associated 16,951 TCR beta sequences with HLA alleles at 0.05 false discovery rate. Excluded were some V segments that proved indistinguishable, including TRBV6-2 and TRBV6-3.

Specimen: PBMCs. The receptor's source is a man aged 18 to 30 in good health and CMV-seropositive. The V call is TRBV5-1, the J call TRBJ2-2; TRBD2 is a possible D gene (5 bases). CDR3 sequence: CASSLVGEGELFF. The DNA for the CDR3 is TGCGCCAGCAGCCTCGTGGGAGAAGGGGAGCTGTTTTTT.